This T cell receptor (beta chain) was retrieved from a study of healthy donors' naive CD4 and CD8 T cells. Per the germline V gene, CDR1 is LNHDA and CDR2 is SQIVND (reference sequence). The CDR3 is 14 residues long. Trimming at V came to 7 bases and at J to 3 bases, leaving 5 bases not matched to a gene. A linear amplification protocol produced the TCR libraries from roughly 480 ng of total RNA. TCRdb itself ran the reads through MiXCR, one entry per CDR3 protein. The sample lists approximately 200,000 distinct CDR3 sequences, about four fifths occurring once. The sample comprised naive CD4+ and CD8+ T cells sorted from blood, pooled from several donors. This rearrangement joins TRBV19 to TRBJ2-7, with 11 bases aligning to TRBD1. The clonotype was recovered from a pool of human donors in good health; the sample pools cells from several healthy donors. In DNA form, the CDR3 reads TGTGCCAGTACCCGGACAGGGGGCCACTACGAGCAGTACTTC. It is translated as CASTRTGGHYEQYF.